This passage covers 12 T cell receptor beta chains from one sample sequenced in a study of T cell changes during pregnancy in multiple sclerosis. Produced via immunoSEQ multiplex PCR; TCRdb's table is partial and in-frame only. The sample has fewer than 65,000 clones, approximately 93% seen once; the top ten hold under 2%. This specimen consisted of peripheral blood, obtained in the second trimester of pregnancy. The receptors were sampled from a female donor with multiple sclerosis, enrolled in a pregnancy study.

This chain connects TRBV7-9 to TRBJ2-5, with D hard to call. The CDR3 consists of 15 residues. Germline-derived CDR1 and CDR2 are SEHNR and FQNEAQ (reference sequence). The V end lost 2 bases, the J end lost 2 bases, and 12 bases lay between the germline ends. DNA for the CDR3: TGTGCCAGCAGCTTATTTTCGACTCTACAAGAGACCCAGTACTTC. Its protein product is CASSLFSTLQETQYF.

The genes are TRBV7-2 and TRBJ1-1, with no clear D. This CDR3 comprises 15 residues. Germline V gene data show CDR1 as SGHTA and CDR2 as FQGNSA. The V gene lost 2 bases and the J gene lost 0 bases, with 10 bases spanning the gap. In nucleotides, the CDR3 is TGTGCCAGCAGCTTATTTTCAGAAATGAACACTGAAGCTTTCTTT. Encoded protein: CASSLFSEMNTEAFF.

The CDR3 coding sequence is TGTGCCAGCAGCTTAGTAGCGGGAGGGGGGACCGGGGAGCTGTTTTTT. Its protein is CASSLVAGGGTGELFF. The chain has TRBV7-2 and TRBJ2-2; the match to TRBD2 covers 11 bases. Germline CDR1 SGHTA, CDR2 FQGNSA. V dropped 1 base and J dropped 5; count of bases not matched to a gene: 3. The CDR3 consists of 16 residues.

The chain employs TRBV6-5 and TRBJ2-7, with D maybe TRBD1 (6 bases). The CDR3 is 14 residues long. Deletions cut 7 bases from V and 6 bases from J, with 19 bases between. Germline assignment: CDR1 MNHEY and CDR2 SVGAGI. The CDR3 coding sequence is TGTGCCAGCATTGGTGGCAGGGGATCTGGCGAGCAGTACTTC. This gives the protein CASIGGRGSGEQYF.

This clone was seen a single time. This chain connects TRBV15 to TRBJ2-1; 10 bases match TRBD2. The CDR3 is 14 residues long. Trimming took 5 bases from V and 9 from J; bases not matched to a gene: 7. In germline, CDR1 is LNHNV, CDR2 YYDKDF (reference sequence). The chain's CDR3 is CATSPWGLATEQFF. Here the CDR3 DNA reads TGTGCCACCAGCCCCTGGGGACTAGCGACTGAGCAGTTCTTC.

In DNA form, the CDR3 reads TGCAGCGTTGTAGTAGCCAAAAACATTCAGTACTTC. Protein: CSVVVAKNIQYF. This chain links TRBV29-1 with TRBJ2-4, with D unresolved. Trimming left V 4 bases short and J 0 bases short, with 4 bases between. The V gene's germline CDR1 is SQVTM and CDR2 ANQGSEA. The CDR3 is 12 amino acids.

The chain couples TRBV9 to TRBJ2-7; D is possibly TRBD1 (5 bases). Germline V CDR1 and CDR2: SGDLS, YYNGEE. The V gene lost 2 bases and the J gene lost 2 bases, with 11 bases spanning the gap. CDR3 length: 14 residues. The CDR3 nucleotides are TGTGCCAGCAGCGTGGGGCCCTCAACCTACGAGCAGTACTTC. Its translation is CASSVGPSTYEQYF.

In this sample, this clone turned up once. The chain is built from TRBV9 and TRBJ2-1; 8 bases map to TRBD2. The V segment lost 0 bases and the J segment 3 bases; nucleotides outside the gene matches: 2. Germline V lookup: CDR1 SGDLS, CDR2 YYNGEE. The CDR3 loop spans 15 amino acids. CDR3 nucleotide sequence: TGTGCCAGCAGCGTAGTAGCGGGGCTCTACAATGAGCAGTTCTTC. Its translation: CASSVVAGLYNEQFF.

J is TRBJ2-1 and V is TRBV10-3, with TRBD2 matching over 11 bases. CDR1 ENHRY and CDR2 SYGVKD come from the germline V gene. V was clipped by 0 bases and J by 4 bases; unmatched bases: 2. The CDR3 extends over 16 amino acids. The CDR3 region is CAISESTSGMYNEQFF. CDR3 coding DNA: TGTGCCATCAGTGAGTCGACTAGCGGGATGTACAATGAGCAGTTCTTC.

The chain carries TRBV7-2 and TRBJ2-3; 9 positions match TRBD1. The CDR3 covers 19 residues. Germline CDR1 is SGHTA and CDR2 is FQGNSA. V shed 3 bases and J 4 bases; nucleotides not matched to a gene: 17. The DNA of the CDR3 is TGTGCCAGCAGCTTGCCGGGACAGGGATCCAGCGGGAATCCAGATACGCAGTATTTT. This encodes CASSLPGQGSSGNPDTQYF.

The chain uses TRBV15 and TRBJ2-7, with 8 positions matching TRBD1. The CDR3 spans 16 residues. The junction had 13 bases not matched to a gene; V was cut back by 3 bases and J by 6 bases. Looked up from germline, CDR1 is LNHNV and CDR2 is YYDKDF (reference sequence). CDR3 sequence (DNA): TGTGCCACCAGCAGGAGCATTCTGACAGGGGTCGGCGAGCAGTACTTC. Translation gives CATSRSILTGVGEQYF. The full variable domain, rest sourced from reference TRBV15 and TRBJ2-7, is DAMVIQNPRYQVTQFGKPVTLSCSQTLNHNVMYWYQQKSSQAPKLLFHYYDKDFNNEADTPDNFQSRRPNTSFCFLDIRSPGLGDTAMYLCATSRSILTGVGEQYFGPGTRLTVT.

The J gene is TRBJ1-4, the V gene TRBV5-1, with TRBD1 as a possible D gene (5 bases). The CDR3 runs to 16 residues. Trimming removed 4 bases from V and 3 bases from J, with 16 bases in between. The germline gives CDR1 SGHRS, CDR2 YFSETQ. The CDR3 DNA reads as TGCGCCAGCAGCCAGGGAAGGGTAGCACCTAATGAAAAACTGTTTTTT. Translating it yields CASSQGRVAPNEKLFF. Together with reference TRBV5-1 and TRBJ1-4, the CDR3 gives the full variable domain: KAGVTQTPRYLIKTRGQQVTLSCSPISGHRSVSWYQQTPGQGLQFLFEYFSETQRNKGNFPGRFSGRQFSNSRSEMNVSTLELGDSALYLCASSQGRVAPNEKLFFGSGTQLSVL.